This TCR beta chain came from a study of T cell clonality in common variable immunodeficiency. Study-wide results and limits: CVID subjects shared fewer TCRbeta clones than healthy controls did. Authors noted CVID clonality's cause needs subpopulation repertoire sequencing. In common variable immunodeficiency, TCR beta chains reportedly carried fewer deletions and N-nucleotide insertions. CVID subjects had higher TCRbeta clonality than healthy controls, most marked in about a third.

TCRdb keeps only in-frame clones here, not all; method: immunoSEQ multiplex PCR. In total the sample includes about 52,000 clones, none of them seen once. This clone was seen ten or more times. Its specificity is not known. Sequencing was done on a sample of peripheral blood mononuclear cells. The receptor comes from a person aged 18 to 75 in good health.

The CDR3 loop is CSANKGSNQPQHF. The CDR3 bases that were read are TGCAGTGCTAATAAGGGGAGCAATCAGCCC. The V gene is TRBV20-1, the J gene TRBJ1-5; the D gene is possibly TRBD1 (5 bases). The observed sequence ends 3 residues before the CDR3 terminus, with the missing tail filled in from the germline J gene. Trimming took off 4 bases at V and 1 base at J, with 8 bases between the two ends. The CDR3 runs 13 residues. Germline CDR1 DFQATT, CDR2 SNEGSKA (reference sequence).